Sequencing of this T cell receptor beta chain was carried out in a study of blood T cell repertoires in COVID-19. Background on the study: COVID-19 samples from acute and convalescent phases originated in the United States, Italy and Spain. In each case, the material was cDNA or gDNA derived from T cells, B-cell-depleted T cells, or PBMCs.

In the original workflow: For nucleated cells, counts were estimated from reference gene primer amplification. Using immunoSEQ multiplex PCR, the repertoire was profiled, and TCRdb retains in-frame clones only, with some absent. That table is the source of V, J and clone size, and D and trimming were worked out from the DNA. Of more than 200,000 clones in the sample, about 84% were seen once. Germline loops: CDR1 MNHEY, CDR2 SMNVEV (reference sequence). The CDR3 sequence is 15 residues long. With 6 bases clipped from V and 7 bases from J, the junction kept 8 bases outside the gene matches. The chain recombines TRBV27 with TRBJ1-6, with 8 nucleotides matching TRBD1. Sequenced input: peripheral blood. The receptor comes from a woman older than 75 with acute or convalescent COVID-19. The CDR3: CASSQTTGANSPLHF. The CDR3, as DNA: TGTGCCAGCAGCCAGACGACAGGGGCCAATTCACCCCTCCACTTT.